Here is one TCR beta chain with its context. Germline V lookup: CDR1 SQVTM, CDR2 ANQGSEA. V lost 3 bases, J lost 3 bases, and 11 bases lay in between. The CDR3 spans 13 residues. The source of the sample is a study of blood T cells in healthy people across ages. For the second PCR, which ran for roughly 6 to 12 cycles, a sample-barcoded 5' primer and a J-beta primer mix were used. TCRdb recomputed calls from the 5' RACE reads with MiXCR, one row per CDR3 protein. The sample has over a million distinct CDR3 sequences, roughly 40% seen once. The source of this sequence is a woman aged 18-29 years in good health. The V call is TRBV29-1, the J call TRBJ1-1, with D unresolved. The source material was blood. Here the CDR3 reads CSVDAGRDTEAFF. CDR3 sequence (DNA): TGCAGCGTTGATGCCGGGAGGGACACTGAAGCTTTCTTT.